This entry is about one T cell receptor (beta chain). The antigen remains unidentified. This specimen belongs to a study of T cell responses to AZD1222 COVID-19 vaccine. Study-wide results and caveats: The span of vaccine-associated CD4 TCRs extended across spike, with dominance at 160-218 and 743-854. Possibly, clonal diversity was underestimated; donors were largely white British and included more females. Spike-specific TCR breadth and depth both grew after two AZD1222 doses. Reportedly, nearly half of unique spike TCRs recognized epitopes outside B.1.351/B.1.1.7 mutations.

The protocol was immunoSEQ multiplex PCR, while the TCRdb copy is restricted to in-frame clones and leaves out a portion. Counted here are 84,000 or so clones, over 80% occurring once; the ten biggest clones make up about 16%. The source is an adult in good health. Sequencing used peripheral blood, obtained on day 0 of AZD1222 vaccination.

CDR3 in amino acids: CASRDPGTSGEGRNEQFF. In DNA, the CDR3 is TGTGCCAGTAGGGATCCCGGGACTAGCGGGGAGGGCCGCAATGAGCAGTTCTTC. The chain recombines TRBV19 with TRBJ2-1; 13 bases fit TRBD2. Unmatched junction bases numbered 14, after V lost 6 bases and J lost 6 bases. CDR1 is LNHDA, CDR2 SQIVND, per germline (reference sequence). The CDR3 is made up of 18 amino acids. Using reference TRBV19 and TRBJ2-1 for the parts outside the CDR3, the full variable domain is DGGITQSPKYLFRKEGQNVTLSCEQNLNHDAMYWYRQDPGQGLRLIYYSQIVNDFQKGDIAEGYSVSREKKESFPLTVTSAQKNPTAFYLCASRDPGTSGEGRNEQFFGPGTRLTVL.